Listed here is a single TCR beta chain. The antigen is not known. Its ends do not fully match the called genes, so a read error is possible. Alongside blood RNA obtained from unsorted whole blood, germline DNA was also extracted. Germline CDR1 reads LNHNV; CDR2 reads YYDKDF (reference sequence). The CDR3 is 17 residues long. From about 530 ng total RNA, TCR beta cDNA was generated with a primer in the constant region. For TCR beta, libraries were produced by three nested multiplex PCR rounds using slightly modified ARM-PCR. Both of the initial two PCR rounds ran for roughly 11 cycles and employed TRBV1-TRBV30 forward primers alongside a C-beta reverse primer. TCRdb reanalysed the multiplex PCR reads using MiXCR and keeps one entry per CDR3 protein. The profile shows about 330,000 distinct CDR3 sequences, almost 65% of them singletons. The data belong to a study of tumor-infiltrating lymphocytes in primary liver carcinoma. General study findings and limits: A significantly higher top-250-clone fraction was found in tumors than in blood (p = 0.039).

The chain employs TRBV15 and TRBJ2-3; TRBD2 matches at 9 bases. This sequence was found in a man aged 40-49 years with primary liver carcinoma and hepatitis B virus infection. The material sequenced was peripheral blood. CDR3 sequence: CTTSRGRVDSGRDTQYF. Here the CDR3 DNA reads TGTACCACCAGCAGAGGCCGAGTGGATAGCGGGAGAGATACGCAGTATTTT.